This TCR beta chain is drawn from a study of cytomegalovirus exposure and HLA in healthy donors. Study-wide background: Assignment to the Caucasian-associated ancestry cluster applied to over 70% of the approximately 360 genotyped donors.

This clone was picked up a small number of times. Its target is unknown. Points from the study as a whole: Most sequenced TCRs were rare (though some public TCRs occurred in many donors).

V was shortened by 4 bases and J by 0 bases, with 14 bases between the two germline ends. The germline CDR1 and CDR2 sequences are SGHRS and YFSETQ. The CDR3 has 16 residues. Vbeta (60) and Jbeta (13) primers were used in the PCR. The table came from immunoSEQ multiplex PCR; TCRdb's copy has only in-frame clones and leaves some out. Of about 96,000 clones in the sample, approximately 79% are singletons; the top ten hold 2.7%. The sequencing input was PBMCs. The source is a man younger than 45 in good health and CMV-seronegative. The J gene is TRBJ2-1, the V gene TRBV5-1; D perhaps matches TRBD1 (5 bases). The CDR3 loop is CASSPQWGSSYNEQFF. CDR3 DNA sequence: TGCGCCAGCAGCCCCCAATGGGGCTCCTCCTACAATGAGCAGTTCTTC.